Below are 3 T cell receptor beta chains sequenced from a single sample in a study of CD8+ T cells in alopecia areata. Treatment reported: oral pan-JAK inhibitor, 5-10 mg twice daily. Investigators isolated RNA and reverse transcribed it into cDNA to act as the sequencing template. Profiling relied on immunoSEQ multiplex PCR, and the TCRdb table lists in-frame clones only, not all of them. The profile covers more than 90,000 clones, with under 70% appearing a single time and about 14% taken by the ten largest. Specimen: CD8+ T cells sorted from blood, collected at week 4, from a patient treated with tofacitinib. The source is a human donor with alopecia areata.

The chain uses TRBV27 and TRBJ2-7; the D is unclear. The CDR3 covers 11 residues. Germline-derived CDR1 and CDR2 are MNHEY and SMNVEV (reference sequence). With 7 bases removed from V and 2 bases from J, the gap between germline ends came to 6 bases. This CDR3 is CASKDAYEQYF. Here the CDR3 DNA reads TGTGCCAGCAAGGACGCCTACGAGCAGTACTTC.

The chain recombines TRBV21-1 with TRBJ1-6. TRBV21-1 is a pseudogene. The CDR3 loop spans 10 amino acids. CDR3 DNA: TGTGCCAGCAGCAAAGGGGCGGGCCTCTTT. Its translation is CASSKGAGLF.

This clone was detected only a few times. V gene TRBV5-6 combines with J gene TRBJ1-1; D is unresolved. The CDR3 has 14 residues. The ends were cut back, 0 bases at V and 0 bases at J, with 6 bases in the middle. Germline CDR1 reads SGHDT; CDR2 reads YYEEEE. CDR3 in amino acids: CASSLAEVNTEAFF. CDR3 DNA: TGTGCCAGCAGCTTGGCCGAAGTGAACACTGAAGCTTTCTTT.